The rows below give T cell receptor beta chains drawn from one sample of a study of T cell responses to AZD1222 COVID-19 vaccine. Profiled with immunoSEQ multiplex PCR; TCRdb holds only in-frame clones, not every one. The sample includes 90,000 or so clones, over 75% of them seen just once. Source: peripheral blood, taken on day 0 of AZD1222 vaccination. Receptors were obtained from an adult in good health. The CDR3 runs from the conserved cysteine through the conserved F or W. Fields, in order: J gene, V gene, D gene, clone size, CDR3 DNA, CDR3 protein. D genes are given only for firm matches. Expanded clones get a size class; other rows say once, few or many, or leave the size out.

>TRBJ1-3|TRBV7-2|.|few
TGTGCCAGCAGCTTAGGATGGTCTGGAAACACCATATATTTT
CASSLGWSGNTIYF
>TRBJ2-1|TRBV3-1/TRBV3-2|.|.
TGTGCCAGCAGCCAAGAGGCAGTCGATGAGCAGTTCTTC
CASSQEAVDEQFF
>TRBJ1-6|TRBV27|.|.
TGTGCCAGCAGTCCCCAGGGACGGACGAATTCACCCCTCCACTTT
CASSPQGRTNSPLHF
>TRBJ2-7|TRBV19|TRBD1|.
TGTGCCAGTAGTCTCGGGACAGGGGTCTACGAGCAGTACTTC
CASSLGTGVYEQYF
>TRBJ2-7|TRBV13|TRBD2|once
TGTGCCAGCAGCCGGGGACTATTTTCCTACGAGCAGTACTTC
CASSRGLFSYEQYF
>TRBJ2-6|TRBV5-1|TRBD1|.
TGCGCCAGCAGCCCGGGACAGGCCGGGGCCAACGTCCTGACTTTC
CASSPGQAGANVLTF
>TRBJ2-7|TRBV19|TRBD1|.
TGTGCCAGTAGTATCGGGACAGGGTATATCTACGAGCAGTACTTC
CASSIGTGYIYEQYF
>TRBJ1-4|TRBV6-5|.|.
TGTGCCAGCACCAGGGCAACTAATGAAAAACTGTTTTTT
CASTRATNEKLFF
>TRBJ2-1|TRBV7-3|TRBD1|.
TGTGCCAGCAGCTTAACGTATGGGGGACAGGGAAGCAATGAGCAGTTCTTC
CASSLTYGGQGSNEQFF
>TRBJ2-7|TRBV28|.|.
TGTGCCAGCAGTCTTACAGGGAGCTCCTACGAGCAGTACTTC
CASSLTGSSYEQYF
>TRBJ1-3|TRBV19|.|.
TGTGCCAGTAGTAGGAACGCTCTCTCTGGAAACACCATATATTTT
CASSRNALSGNTIYF